The rows below give T cell receptor beta chains drawn from one sample of a study of pediatric ulcerative colitis. Profiled with immunoSEQ multiplex PCR; TCRdb holds only in-frame clones, not every one. The sample contains more than 50,000 clones, 77% of which appear only once. The sample was blood. The receptors shown here come from a boy younger than 18 with moderate ulcerative colitis. Each CDR3 is given without its conserved first and last residue.

CDR3 | J | V
SVDRGRYGYT | TRBJ1-2 | TRBV29-1
ASSSPTSGLLGYNEQF | TRBJ2-1 | TRBV5-1
ASSQGPDSYEQY | TRBJ2-7 | TRBV5-1
ASADTAASPLH | TRBJ1-6 | TRBV2
ASSRQGVAEAF | TRBJ1-1 | TRBV18
ASSLMWETQY | TRBJ2-5 | TRBV14
ASSGTRTGAGEAF | TRBJ1-1 | TRBV6-6
ASSYRAGWETQY | TRBJ2-5 | TRBV6-5
ASSQDEVSGYT | TRBJ1-2 | TRBV4-1
ATSRDLDRANYGYT | TRBJ1-2 | TRBV15
ASSPDSTNYGYT | TRBJ1-2 | TRBV5-1
ASSFRGMNTEAF | TRBJ1-1 | TRBV5-1
ASSQRGIYSGNTIY | TRBJ1-3 | TRBV14
ASSEVRKQGTPYEQY | TRBJ2-7 | TRBV6-4
ASSHPGTGNTEAF | TRBJ1-1 | TRBV23-1
ASSYVAGGETQY | TRBJ2-5 | TRBV13